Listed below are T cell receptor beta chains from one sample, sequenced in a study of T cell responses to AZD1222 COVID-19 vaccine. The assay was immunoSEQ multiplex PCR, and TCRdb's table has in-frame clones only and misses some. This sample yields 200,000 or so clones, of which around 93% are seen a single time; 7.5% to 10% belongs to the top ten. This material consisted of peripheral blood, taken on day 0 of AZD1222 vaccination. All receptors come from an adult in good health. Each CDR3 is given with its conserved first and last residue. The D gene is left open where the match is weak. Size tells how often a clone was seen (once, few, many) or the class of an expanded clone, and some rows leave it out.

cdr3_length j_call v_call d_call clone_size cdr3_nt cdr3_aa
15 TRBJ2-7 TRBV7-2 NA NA TGTGCCAGCACCCCGTCAGGACAGCCTTTCTACGAGCAGTACTTC CASTPSGQPFYEQYF
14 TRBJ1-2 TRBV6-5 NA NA TGTGCCACCCACTCCCCGGGAGTTAACTATGGCTACACCTTC CATHSPGVNYGYTF
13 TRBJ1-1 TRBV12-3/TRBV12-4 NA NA TGTGCCAGCAGTTTAGGAAGGAACACTGAAGCTTTCTTT CASSLGRNTEAFF
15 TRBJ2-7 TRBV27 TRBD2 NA TGTGCCAGCAGTTTAGCCCCGGGGGGATCCTACGAGCAGTACTTC CASSLAPGGSYEQYF
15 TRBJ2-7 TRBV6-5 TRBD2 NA TGTGCCAGCAGCCCGGGACTAGCGGGGTCCTACGAGCAGTACTTC CASSPGLAGSYEQYF
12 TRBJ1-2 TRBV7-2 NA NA TGTGCCAGCAGCCCCCCGAGGAATGGCTACACCTTC CASSPPRNGYTF
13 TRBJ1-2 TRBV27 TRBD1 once TGTGCCAGCAGCCCGGGACAGAGCTATGGCTACACCTTC CASSPGQSYGYTF
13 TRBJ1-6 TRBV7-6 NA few TGTGCCAGCAGCCCTACTGGAAATTCACCCCTCCACTTT CASSPTGNSPLHF
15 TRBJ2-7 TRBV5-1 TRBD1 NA TGCGCCAGCAGTGCGGTTGGGACAGGGACGTCCGAGCAGTACTTC CASSAVGTGTSEQYF
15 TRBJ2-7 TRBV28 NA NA TGTGCCAGCAGTTCCCTCGGTGCAGGCAAGCAGGAGCAGTACTTC CASSSLGAGKQEQYF
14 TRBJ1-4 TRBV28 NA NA TGTGCCAGCAGCTCAGTAGGCGCTAATGAAAAACTGTTTTTT CASSSVGANEKLFF
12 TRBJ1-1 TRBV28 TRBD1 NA TGTGCCAGCAGGTCGGGACAGGGGAGAGCTTTCTTT CASRSGQGRAFF
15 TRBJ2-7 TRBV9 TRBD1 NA TGTGCCAGCAGCACGCCCGGGACAGGGGCCCACGAGCAGTACTTC CASSTPGTGAHEQYF
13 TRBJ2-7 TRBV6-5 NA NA TGTGCCAGCACGTTTGGAGGGGCCTACGAGCAGTACTTC CASTFGGAYEQYF
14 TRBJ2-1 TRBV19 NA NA TGTGCCAGTAGTAAGGGACGGAGCAACTTCGGGCAGTTCTTC CASSKGRSNFGQFF
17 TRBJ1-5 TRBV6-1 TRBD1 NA TGTGCCAGCAGTGAAATAGGGCAGGGGGTCTTCAATCAGCCCCAGCATTTT CASSEIGQGVFNQPQHF
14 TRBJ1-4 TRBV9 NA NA TGTGCCAGCAGCGCTAGGGTTGACGGTGAAAAACTGTTTTTT CASSARVDGEKLFF
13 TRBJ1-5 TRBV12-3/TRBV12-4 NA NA TGTGCCAGCAGCTCACAGGAGAATCAGCCCCAGCATTTT CASSSQENQPQHF
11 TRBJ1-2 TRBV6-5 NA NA TGTGCCAGCAGGCTTAACTATGGCTACACCTTC CASRLNYGYTF
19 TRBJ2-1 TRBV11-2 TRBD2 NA TGTGCCAGCAGCTTAAGCAAAACCAGCGGGGCCCTCTCCTACAATGAGCAGTTCTTC CASSLSKTSGALSYNEQFF
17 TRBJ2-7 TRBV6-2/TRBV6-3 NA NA TGTGCCAGCAGTGCCGTACCAGGGGAGGGACGGTCCTACGAGCAGTACTTC CASSAVPGEGRSYEQYF
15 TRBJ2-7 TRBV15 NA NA TGTGCCACCAGCAGAGATGTGATGGGTCCGTTCGAGCAGTACTTC CATSRDVMGPFEQYF
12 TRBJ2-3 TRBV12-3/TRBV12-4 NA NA TGTGCCAGCAGTTTAGTTGCCGATACGCAGTATTTT CASSLVADTQYF
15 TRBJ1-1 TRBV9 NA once TGTGCCAGCAGCCCCGACACAGGAACCAACACTGAAGCTTTCTTT CASSPDTGTNTEAFF
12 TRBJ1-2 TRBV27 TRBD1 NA TGTGCCAGTGGACAGGGGGCGAATGGCTACACCTTC CASGQGANGYTF
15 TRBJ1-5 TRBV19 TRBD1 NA TGTGCCAGTAGTATACTGGGACAGGGCAATCAGCCCCAGCATTTT CASSILGQGNQPQHF
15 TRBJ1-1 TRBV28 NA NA TGTGCCAGCAGTCCCGGGACCCCCGGTGGCACTGAAGCTTTCTTT CASSPGTPGGTEAFF
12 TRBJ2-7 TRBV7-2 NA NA TGTGCCAGCAGCTCCCAGGGAGATAAGCAGTACTTC CASSSQGDKQYF
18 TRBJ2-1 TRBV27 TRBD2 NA TGTGCCAGCAGTTTACCCTCTAGCGGGAGTAGGGAGTTGAATGAGCAGTTCTTC CASSLPSSGSRELNEQFF
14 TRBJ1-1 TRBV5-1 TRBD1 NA TGCGCCAGCAGTTATGACAGGGCCAACACTGAAGCTTTCTTT CASSYDRANTEAFF
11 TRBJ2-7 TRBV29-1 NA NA TGCAGCGTCGTTAGGGGTGGGGAGCAGTACTTC CSVVRGGEQYF
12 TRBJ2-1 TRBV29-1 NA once TGCAGCGTGGGATGGGGGAGCGATGAGCAGTTCTTC CSVGWGSDEQFF
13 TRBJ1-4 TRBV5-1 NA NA TGCGCCAGCAGCTTGGGGGGCAACGAAAAACTGTTTTTT CASSLGGNEKLFF
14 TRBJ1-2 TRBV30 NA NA TGTGCCTGGAGTGTACTGGGTAGGTTTTATGGCTACACCTTC CAWSVLGRFYGYTF
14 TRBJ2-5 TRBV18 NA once TGTGCCAGCTCACTTACAGGGAAACAAGAGACCCAGTACTTC CASSLTGKQETQYF
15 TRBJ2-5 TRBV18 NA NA TGTGCCAGCTCACCACGATCGGGGGTCCAAGAGACCCAGTACTTC CASSPRSGVQETQYF
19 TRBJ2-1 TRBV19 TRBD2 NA TGTGCCAGTAGTGGCCGGCCCGGGACTAGCGGGAGGGCGATCAATGAGCAGTTCTTC CASSGRPGTSGRAINEQFF
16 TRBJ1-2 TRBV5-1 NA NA TGCGCCAGCAGCTTGCAAGGCCCCGAACTGTTGGGTGGCTACACCTTC CASSLQGPELLGGYTF
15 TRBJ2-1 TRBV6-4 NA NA TGTGCCAGCAGTTCGGGGCAGGGCAGCTACAATGAGCAGTTCTTC CASSSGQGSYNEQFF
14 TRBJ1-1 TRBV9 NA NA TGTGCCAGCAGCGTAGGGGACCCGAACACTGAAGCTTTCTTT CASSVGDPNTEAFF
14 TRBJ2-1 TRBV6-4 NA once TGTGCCAGCAGTGAGAGTGAGTCGGGCTATGAGCAGTTCTTC CASSESESGYEQFF
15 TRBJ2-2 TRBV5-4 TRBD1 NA TGTGCCAGCAGCTACAGGGGAAGGGACACCGGGGAGCTGTTTTTT CASSYRGRDTGELFF
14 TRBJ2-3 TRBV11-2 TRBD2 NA TGTGCCAGCAGCCCTACTAGCGGCGCAGATACGCAGTATTTT CASSPTSGADTQYF
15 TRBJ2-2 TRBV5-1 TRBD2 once TGCGCCAGCAGCAAGGGGACTACCGGGGGCGGGGAGCTGTTTTTT CASSKGTTGGGELFF
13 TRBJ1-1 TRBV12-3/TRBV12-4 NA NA TGTGCCAGCAGTGCAGGGTCGGTGGCTGAAGCTTTCTTT CASSAGSVAEAFF
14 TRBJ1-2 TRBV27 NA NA TGTGCCAGCAGTTTAAACAGAAATAACTATGGCTACACCTTC CASSLNRNNYGYTF
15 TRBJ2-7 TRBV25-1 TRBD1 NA TGTGCCAGCAGTACTCCCGGGACAGGAGACTACGAGCAGTACTTC CASSTPGTGDYEQYF
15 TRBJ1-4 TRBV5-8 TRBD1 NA TGTGCCAGCAGCTCGAACGACAGGGGGCGGGAAAAACTGTTTTTT CASSSNDRGREKLFF
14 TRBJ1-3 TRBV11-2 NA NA TGTGCCAGCAGCTTAGGATCGACTGGAAACACCATATATTTT CASSLGSTGNTIYF
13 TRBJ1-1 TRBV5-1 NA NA TGCGCCAGCAGCCGCGCCGCAACGTCGGAAGCTTTCTTT CASSRAATSEAFF
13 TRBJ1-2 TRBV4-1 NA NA TGCGCCAGCAGCCAGGGGGGCAGGCTTGGCTACACCTTC CASSQGGRLGYTF
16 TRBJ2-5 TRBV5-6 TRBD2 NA TGTGCCAGCAGCTTTAGTGTTAGCGGGAGTCAAGAGACCCAGTACTTC CASSFSVSGSQETQYF
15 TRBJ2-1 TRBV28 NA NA TGTGCCAGCAGTTTGACCGGGACCGGCTACAATGAGCAGTTCTTC CASSLTGTGYNEQFF
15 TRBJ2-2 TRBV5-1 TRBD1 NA TGCGCCAGCAGCTCGAGGACAGGGTCCAACGGGGAGCTGTTTTTT CASSSRTGSNGELFF
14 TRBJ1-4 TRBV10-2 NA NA TGCGCCAGCAGTGGGCAGCCAACTAATGAAAAACTGTTTTTT CASSGQPTNEKLFF